The source of this T cell receptor (beta chain) is a study of cytomegalovirus exposure and HLA in healthy donors. The repertoire was sequenced with immunoSEQ multiplex PCR; TCRdb's copy has only in-frame clones and lacks some. This table has about 160,000 clones, 85% to 90% appearing once. The V gene lost 2 bases and the J gene lost 5 bases, with 16 bases spanning the gap. The CDR3 covers 15 residues. Germline V CDR1 and CDR2: MNHNS, SASEGT. This clone has a single count. The receptor comes from a woman in her 30s in good health and CMV-seronegative. Material for sequencing was PBMCs. This chain joins TRBV6-1 and TRBJ2-7; D might be TRBD2 (5 bases). In DNA form, the CDR3 reads TGTGCCAGCAGTGAAACTGGACTTTCCTTCCACGAGCAGTACTTC. It encodes CASSETGLSFHEQYF.